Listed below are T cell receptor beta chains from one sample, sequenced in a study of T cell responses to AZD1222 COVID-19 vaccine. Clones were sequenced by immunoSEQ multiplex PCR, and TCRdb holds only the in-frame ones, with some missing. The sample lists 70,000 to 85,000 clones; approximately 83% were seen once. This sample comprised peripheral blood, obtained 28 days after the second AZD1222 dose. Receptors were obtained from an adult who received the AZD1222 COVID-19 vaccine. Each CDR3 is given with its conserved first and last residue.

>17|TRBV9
CASSDSTTGATTTEAFF
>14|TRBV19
CASSILVTTDTQYF
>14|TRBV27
CASSSLMGYSGYTF
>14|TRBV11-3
CASRSSGASAEQFF
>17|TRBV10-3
CAISESRPGQGGEKLFF
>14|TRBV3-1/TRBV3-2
CASSLRFSSYEQYF
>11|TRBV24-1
CATRGSGELFF
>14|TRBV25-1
CASRAQGLVYGYTF
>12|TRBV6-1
CASSDWDYGYTF
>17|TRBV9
CASSERDTGAYSYEQYF
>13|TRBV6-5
CASSPMDGDGYTF
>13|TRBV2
CASRDGDYTEAFF
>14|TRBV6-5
CASTSRAGGAEQYF
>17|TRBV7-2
CASSPWGTGTGAEKLFF